This TCR beta chain was identified in a study of siplizumab effects on memory and regulatory T cells. Sequenced by immunoSEQ multiplex PCR; TCRdb stores in-frame clones only, minus some. In the table there are 95,000 to 130,000 clones, roughly 94% of which are singletons. The material sequenced was non-Treg CD4+ T cells sorted from blood. This receptor was obtained from a human donor in good health.

CDR3 DNA sequence: TGTGCCAGCAGCACCCTGTCCGGGGCCAAAAACATTCAGTACTTC. Translating gives CASSTLSGAKNIQYF. The chain joins TRBV27 to TRBJ2-4, with D unresolved. The length of the CDR3 is 15 residues. Trimming took off 6 bases at V and 1 base at J, with 13 bases between the two ends. CDR1 and CDR2 from the germline V gene are MNHEY and SMNVEV (reference sequence).